This is a list of T cell receptor beta chains from one sample in a study of T cells in Graves' hyperthyroidism and ophthalmopathy. MiXCR was run by TCRdb on the multiplex PCR reads, yielding one entry per CDR3 protein. This sample has hundreds of thousands of distinct CDR3 sequences, with roughly 19% found just once. The sequenced sample was blood. The origin of the receptors is a man aged 50 to 60 with Graves' ophthalmopathy. Both conserved end residues are part of each CDR3. Each record gives: clone size, D gene, J gene, V gene, CDR3 DNA, CDR3 protein. A D gene is named only where the DNA matches it firmly. A clone size is listed for some rows: how often the clone was seen (once, few, many), or a class if it is expanded.

.,.,TRBJ1-1,TRBV6-1,TGTGCCAGCATCAGGATGACTAACACTGAAGCTTTCTTT,CASIRMTNTEAFF
.,.,TRBJ2-1,TRBV28,TGTGCCAGCACGCTTTTCCCCTACAATGAGCAGTTCTTC,CASTLFPYNEQFF
.,.,TRBJ2-1,TRBV10-2,TGCGCCAGCAGCACTAGTAGTAGGGATGAGCAGTTCTTC,CASSTSSRDEQFF
.,.,TRBJ1-5,TRBV7-2,TGTGCCAGCAGCCTTTCGGGCTACAATCAGCCCCAGCATTTT,CASSLSGYNQPQHF
many,.,TRBJ2-3,TRBV7-9,TGTGCCAGCAGCCCAGCCTCCCCGAGATCTTCCTCTACGCAGTATTTT,CASSPASPRSSSTQYF
once,.,TRBJ1-6,TRBV5-1,TGCGCCAGCAGCTTACCGAATCCACCCCTCCACTTT,CASSLPNPPLHF
many,.,TRBJ1-3,TRBV18,TGTGCCAGCTCACCACAGAGAACAGGGCCCTCTGGAAACACCATATATTTT,CASSPQRTGPSGNTIYF
many,.,TRBJ2-7,TRBV28,TGTGCCAGCACCACATCCGGGACCCTTCCCTACGAGCAGTACTTC,CASTTSGTLPYEQYF
.,.,TRBJ2-6,TRBV18,TGTGCCAGCTCACCACAAGGCAGACCTGGGGCCAACGTCCTGACTTTC,CASSPQGRPGANVLTF
few,TRBD1,TRBJ1-2,TRBV7-9,TGTGCCAGCAGCAAGGGGACAGGGCACTATGGCTACACCTTC,CASSKGTGHYGYTF
few,.,TRBJ2-1,TRBV4-1,TGCGCCAGCAGCCAAGACATTCTAGCGGGACAGGGCAATGAGCAGTTCTTC,CASSQDILAGQGNEQFF
many,TRBD1,TRBJ2-7,TRBV11-2,TGTGCCAGCAGCCGGACAGGGTCTCTCGAAGACTACGAGCAGTACTTC,CASSRTGSLEDYEQYF
many,.,TRBJ1-2,TRBV7-3,TGTGCCAGCAGCACCACGGGACGGTCCCACTACACCTTC,CASSTTGRSHYTF
.,.,TRBJ2-1,TRBV9,TGTGCCAGCAGCGTAGGCCAGCACGAGTATGAGCAGTTCTTC,CASSVGQHEYEQFF
few,.,TRBJ1-1,TRBV5-1,TGCGCCAGCAGCATGGGGGGGGGGGTTGACACTGAAGCTTTCTTT,CASSMGGGVDTEAFF
.,.,TRBJ1-6,TRBV27,TGTGCCAGCAGTCTAATTAACTCCTATAATTCACCCCTCCACTTT,CASSLINSYNSPLHF
many,.,TRBJ2-3,TRBV5-1,TGCGCCAGCAGCTTGGCCGGGGGATCTCCCTCGGATACGCAGTATTTT,CASSLAGGSPSDTQYF
many,.,TRBJ1-5,TRBV20-1,TGCAGTGCTAGCCCGGGAGAAATTAATCAGCCCCAGCATTTT,CSASPGEINQPQHF
many,TRBD2,TRBJ2-7,TRBV6-1,TGTGCCAGCAGTCCCGGGACTAGCGGGAGACGGGCAAGCGAGCAGTACTTC,CASSPGTSGRRASEQYF
few,.,TRBJ2-1,TRBV28,TGTGCCAGCAGTTTTCGCGGGAAGAATGAGCAGTTCTTC,CASSFRGKNEQFF
.,.,TRBJ2-1,TRBV4-1,TGCGCCAGCAGCCAAGGGACTGAGCAGTTCTTC,CASSQGTEQFF
.,TRBD2,TRBJ2-1,TRBV7-3,TGTGCCAGCAGCCTAAACGGCGGGAGGACCCCCCGATACAATGAGCAGTTCTTC,CASSLNGGRTPRYNEQFF
few,.,TRBJ2-7,TRBV28,TGTGCCAGCAGTTTAGGCCTATCCATCGAGCAGTACTTC,CASSLGLSIEQYF
few,.,TRBJ1-2,TRBV20-1,TGCAGTGCTCTCCGATGGTCCCGGGAAACGTATGGCTACACCTTC,CSALRWSRETYGYTF
many,.,TRBJ2-1,TRBV28,TGTGCCAGCAGTCCGCTCTACAATGAGCAGTTCTTC,CASSPLYNEQFF
.,.,TRBJ1-3,TRBV7-9,TGTGCCAGCAGCTCCCGACAAATTCTTTATACTGGAAACACCATATATTTT,CASSSRQILYTGNTIYF